This TCR beta chain was captured in a study of blood T cells in healthy people across ages. Together with a sample-barcoded 5' primer, a J-beta primer mix was included in a second PCR lasting about 7 to 11 cycles. Carrying 12 random nucleotides, a template-switch adaptor labeled each individual cDNA molecule. Each CDR3 protein gets one entry after TCRdb re-called the 5' RACE reads with MiXCR. The sample includes about 830,000 distinct CDR3 sequences, approximately 65% of them seen just once. V was clipped by 5 bases and J by 7 bases; unmatched bases: 9. Germline CDR1 and CDR2: SEHNR and FQNEAQ (reference sequence). The CDR3 consists of 15 residues.

Input material: blood. This TCR was recovered from a man younger than 45 in good health. The rearrangement joins TRBV7-9 to TRBJ2-4, with 9 bases fitting TRBD1. The CDR3 nucleotides are TGTGCCAGCAGCACAAAGACAGGGGGTTTTAACATTCAGTACTTC. This gives the protein CASSTKTGGFNIQYF.